These 26 T cell receptor beta chains came from one sample sequenced in a study of CD8 T cells in Susac syndrome. After extraction with the RNeasy kit, roughly 0.5 to 1 ug of the RNA was reverse transcribed using random hexamers. TCRdb analysed the immunoSEQ multiplex PCR reads with MiXCR anew, one entry per CDR3 protein. The repertoire holds approximately 230,000 distinct CDR3 sequences, with about 94% as singletons. The sample was CD4+ T cells from PBMCs. The receptors stem from a human donor with multiple sclerosis.

V usage is TRBV10-3 and J usage is TRBJ2-7, with 7 bases that match TRBD1. Germline values: CDR1 ENHRY, CDR2 SYGVKD. Trimming took 7 bases from V and 1 from J; bases not matched to a gene: 4. The CDR3 spans 13 residues. The DNA for the CDR3 is TGTGCCATCATGTCACAGGGGTCCTACGAGCAGTACGTC. Translating gives CAIMSQGSYEQYV.

The chain combines TRBV7-9 with TRBJ1-1, with D possibly TRBD1 on 5 matching bases. The germline gives CDR1 SEHNR, CDR2 FQNEAQ (reference sequence). The V end was cut by 5 bases, the J end by 5 bases, with 12 bases between. The CDR3 sequence is 13 residues long. For the CDR3, the DNA is TGTGCCAGCAGCCCGGATTGGGGGACTGAAGCTTTCTTT. It codes for CASSPDWGTEAFF. The entire variable domain, with the rest obtained from reference TRBV7-9 and TRBJ1-1, is as follows: DTGVSQNPRHKITKRGQNVTFRCDPISEHNRLYWYRQTLGQGPEFLTYFQNEAQLEKSRLLSDRFSAERPKGSFSTLEIQRTEQGDSAMYLCASSPDWGTEAFFGQGTRLTVV.

The genes are TRBV30 and TRBJ1-1; no clear D. V was clipped by 0 bases and J by 1 base, with 6 bases between them. Germline V gene sequence: CDR1 GTSNPN, CDR2 SVGIG (reference sequence). CDR3 size: 13 residues. Here the CDR3 DNA reads TGTGCCTGGAGTGTATCCCAGAACACTGAAGCTTTCTTT. It codes for CAWSVSQNTEAFF.

V and J are TRBV27 and TRBJ2-7; the match to TRBD2 covers 8 bases. Germline V gene lookup returns CDR1 MNHEY and CDR2 SMNVEV (reference sequence). The CDR3 is 15 amino acids. V was pared by 3 bases and J by 2 bases, with 6 bases of the junction left unmatched. CDR3 DNA sequence: TGTGCCAGCAGTTTGACCCCGGGAGGGACCTACGAGCAGTACGTC. It yields the protein CASSLTPGGTYEQYV.

The V and J genes are TRBV2 and TRBJ2-7, with D perhaps matching TRBD1 (5 bases). The CDR3 runs 12 residues. The V and J ends lost 2 bases and 5 bases respectively, with 7 bases between them. Germline assignment: CDR1 SNHLY and CDR2 FYNNEI. Here the CDR3 DNA reads TGTGCCAGCAGTGAACAAGGGGACGAGCAGTACGTC. Its translation is CASSEQGDEQYV.

This clonotype occurred once. CDR3 protein: CASSQSSRSTGGRDGYTF. The CDR3 DNA reads as TGTGCCAGCAGCCAAAGTTCACGTTCGACAGGAGGTCGGGATGGCTACACCTTC. V is TRBV3-1 and J is TRBJ1-2, with D perhaps matching TRBD1 (6 bases). CDR1 is LGHDT, CDR2 YNNKEL, per germline (reference sequence). The CDR3 is made up of 18 amino acids. The ends were cut back, 2 bases at V and 6 bases at J, with 25 bases in the middle.

The chain couples TRBV4-1 to TRBJ2-1, with D uncertain. Germline CDR1 is MGHRA and CDR2 is YSYEKL. V lost 1 base, J lost 2 bases, and 12 bases lay in between. This CDR3 spans 16 amino acids. In nucleotides, the CDR3 is TGCGCCAGCAGCCAAGCTTATCTAGGGCCCTACAATGAGCAGTTCTTC. Amino acids: CASSQAYLGPYNEQFF.

The V call is TRBV29-1, the J call TRBJ2-3; 13 positions match TRBD2. V was clipped by 1 base and J by 11 bases; unmatched bases: 15. The CDR3 loop spans 17 amino acids. CDR1 is SQVTM and CDR2 is ANQGSEA in the germline V gene. The CDR3 region is CSVEAPRTSGSLYGQYF. The DNA for the CDR3 is TGCAGCGTTGAAGCCCCCCGGACTAGCGGGAGTCTATATGGGCAGTATTTT.

The chain is built from TRBV3-1 and TRBJ1-3; no definite D call. The CDR3 spans 14 residues. V lost 0 bases, J lost 5 bases, and 8 bases lay in between. Per germline, CDR1 LGHDT and CDR2 YNNKEL (reference sequence). The CDR3 protein is CASSQEGVRNTIYF. CDR3 DNA sequence: TGTGCCAGCAGCCAAGAGGGAGTGAGAAACACCATATATTTT. Complete variable domain (other parts from reference TRBV3-1 and TRBJ1-3): DTAVSQTPKYLVTQMGNDKSIKCEQNLGHDTMYWYKQDSKKFLKIMFSYNNKELIINETVPNRFSPKSPDKAHLNLHINSLELGDSAVYFCASSQEGVRNTIYFGEGSWLTVV.

The chain couples TRBV30 to TRBJ1-2; 8 nucleotides align to TRBD1. Germline V gene data show CDR1 as GTSNPN and CDR2 as SVGIG (reference sequence). Germline trimming cut 7 bases from V and 0 bases from J; bases unmatched to any gene: 10. The CDR3 is 15 amino acids. The CDR3 sequence is CAFRGQGKANYGYTF. In nucleotides, the CDR3 is TGTGCCTTCCGAGGACAGGGAAAAGCTAACTATGGCTACACCTTC.

The J gene is TRBJ2-7, the V gene TRBV28; D not certain. Per germline, CDR1 MDHEN and CDR2 SYDVKM. The CDR3 contains 11 residues. Trimming shortened V by 3 bases and J by 6 bases, and 6 bases separated the two germline ends. CDR3 DNA sequence: TGTGCCAGCAGTTTCAGAAGCGAGCAGTACTTC. Amino acids: CASSFRSEQYF. Combining the CDR3 with reference TRBV28 and TRBJ2-7 gives the whole variable domain DVKVTQSSRYLVKRTGEKVFLECVQDMDHENMFWYRQDPGLGLRLIYFSYDVKMKEKGDIPEGYSVSREKKERFSLILESASTNQTSMYLCASSFRSEQYFGPGTRLTVT.

In its sample, this clonotype was seen once. The V call is TRBV7-8, the J call TRBJ2-4, with 7 bases identical to TRBD1. Germline V gives CDR1 SGHVS, CDR2 FQNEAQ. The V segment lost 4 bases and the J segment 5 bases; nucleotides outside the gene matches: 11. This CDR3 comprises 16 residues. This CDR3 reads CASSSQPRDRQNIQYF. The CDR3 DNA reads as TGTGCCAGCAGCTCGCAACCCCGGGACAGACAAAACATTCAGTACTTC.

This chain joins TRBV7-3 and TRBJ1-2; D not resolved. The V end lost 5 bases, the J end lost 8 bases, and 15 bases lay between the germline ends. The CDR3 is 13 residues long. Germline loops: CDR1 SGHTA, CDR2 FQGTGA. The CDR3 DNA sequence: TGTGCCAGCAGCCTCCGGACGGGGAGCGGCTACACCTTC. It yields the protein CASSLRTGSGYTF. The variable domain in full, with the rest retrieved from reference TRBV7-3 and TRBJ1-2, is GAGVSQTPSNKVTEKGKYVELRCDPISGHTALYWYRQSLGQGPEFLIYFQGTGAADDSGLPNDRFFAVRPEGSVSTLKIQRTERGDSAVYLCASSLRTGSGYTFGSGTRLTVV.

The chain uses TRBV2 and TRBJ2-1; 7 bases map to TRBD2. The CDR3 consists of 14 residues. V lost 7 bases and J lost 4; bases outside the gene matches: 7. Germline lookup yields CDR1 SNHLY and CDR2 FYNNEI. In DNA form, the CDR3 reads TGTGCCAGCACTTTTGCGGGGGATTACAATGAGCAGTTCTTC. Its protein is CASTFAGDYNEQFF.

The chain carries TRBV28 and TRBJ1-4, with no clear D. CDR3 length: 14 amino acids. From germline, CDR1 is MDHEN and CDR2 SYDVKM. The V gene lost 3 bases and the J gene lost 10 bases, with 15 bases spanning the gap. The CDR3 DNA reads TGTGCCAGCAGTTTGATCGGCAGTCGGGGAAAACTGTTTTTT. This translates into CASSLIGSRGKLFF. The complete variable domain, with remaining parts taken from reference TRBV28 and TRBJ1-4, reads DVKVTQSSRYLVKRTGEKVFLECVQDMDHENMFWYRQDPGLGLRLIYFSYDVKMKEKGDIPEGYSVSREKKERFSLILESASTNQTSMYLCASSLIGSRGKLFFGSGTQLSVL.

This chain connects TRBV14 to TRBJ2-3; D uncertain. Germline assignment: CDR1 SGHDN and CDR2 FVKESK. Trimming took 0 bases from V and 1 from J, leaving 14 bases between them. The length of the CDR3 is 17 residues. CDR3 sequence reads: CASSQDPQAPGTDTQYF. The CDR3 nucleotides are TGTGCCAGCAGCCAAGATCCGCAGGCTCCAGGCACAGATACGCAGTATTTT.

The chain has TRBV5-6 and TRBJ1-2; no clear D. The CDR3 covers 13 residues. The germline V and J ends were trimmed by 4 bases and 2 bases, with 9 bases remaining between them. Looked up from germline, CDR1 is SGHDT and CDR2 is YYEEEE. CDR3 coding DNA: TGTGCCAGCAGCACCGACGGGAACTATGGCTACACCTTC. It yields the protein CASSTDGNYGYTF.

The genes are TRBV11-3 and TRBJ2-4; D gene unclear. V was pared by 0 bases and J by 3 bases, with 6 bases between. The germline CDR1 and CDR2 sequences are SGHNT and YENEEA. This CDR3 is 14 amino acids long. The CDR3 here is CASSLEGGKNIQYF. CDR3 in DNA: TGTGCCAGCAGCTTAGAGGGTGGCAAAAACATTCAGTACTTC.

For the CDR3, the DNA is TGTGCCAGCAGTTTCACAGGGGGCGCCGGGGCCAACGTCCTGACTTTC. This sequence encodes CASSFTGGAGANVLTF. The rearrangement links TRBV12-3 or TRBV12-4 to TRBJ2-6; 9 bases fit TRBD1. CDR3 length: 16 amino acids. V lost 3 bases to trimming and J lost 4 bases; unmatched junction nucleotides: 4.

The J gene is TRBJ2-7, the V gene TRBV9; 7 positions agree with TRBD1. Trimming removed 0 bases from V and 12 bases from J; junction bases left unmatched: 9. Germline V gene lookup returns CDR1 SGDLS and CDR2 YYNGEE. The CDR3 runs to 13 residues. CDR3 loop: CASSVEGQYLPYV. DNA of the CDR3: TGTGCCAGCAGCGTAGAGGGACAGTACTTACCGTACGTC.

V and J are TRBV14 and TRBJ2-7; 8 bases agree with TRBD2. Germline assignment: CDR1 SGHDN and CDR2 FVKESK. CDR3 size: 16 residues. V lost 0 bases, J lost 2 bases, and 6 bases stayed unmatched. The CDR3 nucleotides read TGTGCCAGCAGCCAAGAATTCGGGAGGGGCCCCTACGAGCAGTACTTC. The encoded protein is CASSQEFGRGPYEQYF.

This clonotype came up once. The chain combines TRBV18 with TRBJ1-2; no clear D. Trimming pared 2 bases from V and 0 bases from J, leaving 10 bases between. CDR3 length equals 15 residues. CDR1 is KGHSH and CDR2 is LQKENI in the germline V gene. The CDR3 region is CASSPGPLTNYGYTF. The CDR3 DNA reads as TGTGCCAGCTCACCAGGGCCGCTAACTAACTATGGCTACACCTTC.

The V and J genes are TRBV6-5 and TRBJ1-4; D ambiguous. The CDR3 length is 14 residues. V dropped 2 bases and J dropped 8 bases, with 12 bases sitting between them. The germline V gene encodes CDR1 MNHEY and CDR2 SVGAGI. The CDR3 spells CASSYGEVGEKLFF. The CDR3 nucleotides are TGTGCCAGCAGTTACGGGGAGGTTGGGGAAAAACTGTTTTTT.

This sequence joins TRBV10-1 and TRBJ1-5; no definite D call. Germline loops: CDR1 WNHNN, CDR2 SYGVQD (reference sequence). This CDR3 spans 14 amino acids. The V end lost 3 bases, the J end lost 9 bases, and 15 bases lay between the germline ends. The CDR3 sequence is CASSDLVQAWPQHF. DNA of the CDR3: TGCGCCAGCAGTGATTTGGTCCAGGCATGGCCCCAGCATTTT.

The CDR3 loop reads CASSYSSGLPHYGYTF. The CDR3, as DNA: TGTGCCAGCAGTTACTCGAGCGGGCTACCTCACTATGGCTACACCTTC. This chain joins TRBV6-5 and TRBJ1-2, with D unresolved. Deletions cut 0 bases from V and 3 bases from J, with 14 bases between. Germline values: CDR1 MNHEY, CDR2 SVGAGI. There are 16 residues in the CDR3.

The chain uses TRBV11-2 and TRBJ1-4, with no clear D. The germline V gene has CDR1 SGHAT and CDR2 FQNNGV. The V end was cut by 2 bases, the J end by 4 bases, with 11 bases between. The CDR3 spans 15 residues. The CDR3 loop is CASSLRASVNEKLFF. CDR3 nucleotides: TGTGCCAGCAGCTTAAGGGCCAGCGTTAATGAAAAACTGTTTTTT.